A single sample gave rise to the 8 T cell receptor beta chains below, sequenced in a study of human T cells and chemical hapten exposure. TCRdb re-called the 5' RACE reads through MiXCR, storing one row per CDR3 protein. The sample shows 70,000 to 85,000 distinct CDR3 sequences, about a sixth of them seen only once. The starting material, unfractionated whole blood, was used for total RNA extraction. Every receptor here comes from a female donor in good health.

This clonotype is labeled medium-sized. The V and J genes are TRBV7-9 and TRBJ1-1; D ambiguous. The V and J ends lost 4 bases and 6 bases respectively, with 18 bases between them. CDR1 is SEHNR, CDR2 FQNEAQ, per germline (reference sequence). The CDR3 spans 15 residues. The CDR3 DNA reads as TGTGCCAGCAGCTCTCCGCTAACCCTGACGCCTGAAGCTTTCTTT. Its translation is CASSSPLTLTPEAFF.

V usage is TRBV21-1 and J usage is TRBJ2-6. TRBV21-1 is a pseudogene. The CDR3 is 13 amino acids. CDR3 region: CASRPPGANVLTF. The CDR3 region has the DNA TGTGCCAGCCGACCCCCTGGGGCCAACGTCCTGACTTTC.

This clonotype was detected only a few times. The chain uses TRBV4-1 and TRBJ2-3, with D maybe TRBD2 (6 bases). The V gene's germline CDR1 is MGHRA and CDR2 YSYEKL. With 0 bases removed from V and 2 bases from J, the gap between germline ends came to 6 bases. The CDR3 totals 14 residues. The CDR3: CASSQEDYTDTQYF. The CDR3 coding sequence is TGCGCCAGCAGCCAAGAGGACTACACAGATACGCAGTATTTT.

This clonotype is a singleton in its sample. The chain is built from TRBV5-4 and TRBJ2-3; D is uncertain. CDR1 and CDR2 (germline): SGHNT, YYREEE (reference sequence). This CDR3 contains 15 residues. Trimming took off 4 bases at V and 4 bases at J, with 16 bases between the two ends. In nucleotides, the CDR3 is TGTGCCAGCAGCGGTGAAGGGCCCCGAGCAGATACGCAGTATTTT. It codes for CASSGEGPRADTQYF.

This clonotype was seen repeatedly, ten times or more. The chain employs TRBV29-1 and TRBJ2-3; 10 bases match TRBD2. V lost 3 bases to trimming and J lost 4 bases; unmatched junction nucleotides: 4. The V gene's germline CDR1 is SQVTM and CDR2 ANQGSEA. This CDR3 has 14 residues. Written as DNA, the CDR3 is TGCAGCGTTGAGCCTAGCGGGAGCTCAGATACGCAGTATTTT. This codes for CSVEPSGSSDTQYF.

The chain is built from TRBV10-3 and TRBJ1-1; 10 positions agree with TRBD1. Germline V gives CDR1 ENHRY, CDR2 SYGVKD. CDR3 length: 15 residues. V gave up 4 bases and J gave up 1 base; unmatched junction bases: 3. In DNA form, the CDR3 reads TGTGCCATCAGTGGTAGGGACAGGGGGAACACTGAAGCTTTCTTT. Translating it yields CAISGRDRGNTEAFF.

This clonotype was observed a handful of times. The chain combines TRBV10-3 with TRBJ2-3, with D unclear. The germline V and J ends were trimmed by 0 bases and 5 bases, with 15 bases remaining between them. Germline V gene sequence: CDR1 ENHRY, CDR2 SYGVKD. There are 16 residues in the CDR3. Here the CDR3 reads CAISESKWTVKDTQYF. In DNA, the CDR3 is TGTGCCATCAGTGAGTCGAAATGGACCGTGAAAGATACGCAGTATTTT.

V usage is TRBV19 and J usage is TRBJ2-1; 10 bases line up with TRBD2. After removal of 6 bases from V and 8 bases from J, the junction contained 7 bases not matched to a gene. The CDR3 spans 14 residues. The germline gives CDR1 LNHDA, CDR2 SQIVND (reference sequence). The CDR3 nucleotides read TGTGCCAGTAGGAGGCTAGCGGGGGCGGATGAGCAGTTCTTC. It yields the protein CASRRLAGADEQFF. The variable domain in full, with the rest retrieved from reference TRBV19 and TRBJ2-1, is DGGITQSPKYLFRKEGQNVTLSCEQNLNHDAMYWYRQDPGQGLRLIYYSQIVNDFQKGDIAEGYSVSREKKESFPLTVTSAQKNPTAFYLCASRRLAGADEQFFGPGTRLTVL.